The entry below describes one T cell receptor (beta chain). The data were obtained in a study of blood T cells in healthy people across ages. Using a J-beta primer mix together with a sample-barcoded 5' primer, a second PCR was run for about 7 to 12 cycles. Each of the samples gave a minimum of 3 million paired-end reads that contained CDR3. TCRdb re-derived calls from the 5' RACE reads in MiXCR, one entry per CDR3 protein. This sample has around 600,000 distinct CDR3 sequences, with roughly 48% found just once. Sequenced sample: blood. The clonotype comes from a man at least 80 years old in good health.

CDR3 nucleotide sequence: TGCAGCGTTGAATGGGGGCTGGAGACCCAGTACTTC. It codes for CSVEWGLETQYF. The chain joins TRBV29-1 to TRBJ2-5; weak D call: TRBD1 (6 bases). V lost 2 bases and J lost 5, with 9 bases in between. Germline loops: CDR1 SQVTM, CDR2 ANQGSEA. The CDR3 runs to 12 residues.